The source of this T cell receptor (beta chain) is a study of a mutant IDH1 vaccine in newly diagnosed glioma. Study-wide background: In some groups vaccination began 4-6 weeks post-radiotherapy; others received it with temozolomide. Study-level results: Among top peripheral T cell clonotypes, changes seemed unrelated to pseudoprogression.

Profiling relied on immunoSEQ multiplex PCR, and the TCRdb table lists in-frame clones only, not all of them. This sample carries about 46,000 clones, roughly 83% of them seen once, and the ten largest clones take 3.5% to 4.5%. About this clone: Its antigen remains unidentified.

The CDR3 sequence is 17 residues long. Trimming took 4 bases from V and 2 from J; bases not matched to a gene: 5. Germline CDR1 and CDR2: SGHDT and YYEEEE. Sample time point: week 47, end of study. A single vaccine dose contained 300 ug of mutant IDH1 20-mer peptide, and topical imiquimod was used with it. The donor cohort comprised cases of new WHO grade 3 or 4 IDH1-mutant, ATRX-lost astrocytoma. The chain joins TRBV5-6 to TRBJ2-2, with 13 positions matching TRBD2. The receptor's source is a woman aged 25 to 39 with glioma. Some clones in this sample may be carry-over from other donors' samples. Sequencing used PBMCs, obtained from a glioma patient whose treatment included an IDH1 peptide vaccine. CDR3 region: CASSPGTSGTNTGELFF. CDR3 DNA sequence: TGTGCCAGCAGCCCCGGGACTAGCGGGACAAACACCGGGGAGCTGTTTTTT.